A single sample is the source of the 32 T cell receptor beta chains below, sequenced in a study of blood T cells in healthy people across ages. Combining a sample-barcoded 5' primer with a J-beta primer mix, a second PCR ran for roughly 7 to 11 cycles. TCRdb reprocessed the 5' RACE reads with MiXCR, giving one entry per CDR3 protein. The sample lists around 280,000 distinct CDR3 sequences, roughly 26% seen once, with around 29% in the top ten. The sequenced material came from blood. The receptor set was obtained from a woman aged 70-85 years in good health.

This clonotype was detected only a few times. This chain uses TRBV10-3 with TRBJ2-1, with 10 positions matching TRBD1. The CDR3 totals 15 residues. CDR1 and CDR2 from the germline V gene are ENHRY and SYGVKD. With V trimmed by 2 bases and J by 8 bases, 6 bases remained unmatched. CDR3: CAISEAGQGSDEQFF. Written as DNA, the CDR3 is TGTGCCATCAGTGAGGCGGGACAGGGGTCAGATGAGCAGTTCTTC.

A few counts support this clonotype. V gene TRBV14 combines with J gene TRBJ2-3, with 15 bases that match TRBD2. CDR1 is SGHDN, CDR2 FVKESK, per germline. V shed 4 bases and J 2 bases; nucleotides not matched to a gene: 4. This CDR3 region has 17 residues. As DNA, the CDR3 is TGTGCCAGCAGCCGCCGGACTAGCGGGAGGGCCACAGATACGCAGTATTTT. Its translation is CASSRRTSGRATDTQYF.

With respect to this clonotype: This CDR3 fails to terminate in the conserved phenylalanine or tryptophan, so it likely reflects a read error. The rearrangement joins TRBV29-1 to TRBJ2-3; perhaps TRBD1 as D (5 bases). Germline V CDR1 and CDR2: SQVTM, ANQGSEA. CDR3 size: 14 residues. The germline V and J ends were trimmed by 7 bases and 6 bases, with 20 bases remaining between them. CDR3 residues: CSDYKGGPGDTQYL. The CDR3 nucleotides read TGCAGCGACTATAAGGGCGGCCCAGGGGATACGCAGTATTTA.

This chain uses TRBV11-2 with TRBJ2-3; D might be TRBD1 (6 bases). Trimming removed 4 bases at V and 1 base at J, with 9 bases between. The CDR3 has 14 amino acids. Germline CDR1 is SGHAT and CDR2 is FQNNGV. This CDR3 is CASSSAGGTDTQYF. The CDR3 DNA is TGTGCCAGCAGCTCCGCAGGGGGCACAGATACGCAGTATTTT.

On this clonotype: This clone may be a read error of a much larger clone one base away. The CDR3 sequence is CASRNRQGPKETLYF. Here the CDR3 DNA reads TGTGCCAGCAGAAACCGACAGGGCCCCAAAGAGACCCTGTACTTC. J is TRBJ2-5 and V is TRBV11-2; 7 positions agree with TRBD1. Germline V CDR1 and CDR2: SGHAT, FQNNGV. The length of the CDR3 is 15 residues.

The V gene is TRBV15, the J gene TRBJ2-1; possibly TRBD2 for D (6 bases). The V end lost 3 bases, the J end lost 6 bases, and 15 bases lay between the germline ends. Germline-derived CDR1 and CDR2 are LNHNV and YYDKDF (reference sequence). The CDR3 is made up of 15 amino acids. The CDR3 sequence: CATSSGTGLSNEQFF. CDR3 coding DNA: TGTGCCACCAGCAGCGGGACTGGTCTAAGCAATGAGCAGTTCTTC.

The CDR3, as DNA: TGCGCCAGCAGCTCGGCGTGGATCAGGGGGAACACCGGGGAGCTGTTTTTT. Translated: CASSSAWIRGNTGELFF. This chain joins TRBV5-1 and TRBJ2-2, with TRBD1 as a possible D gene (6 bases). Trimming stripped 3 bases from V and 1 base from J, with 16 bases between. Germline CDR1 and CDR2: SGHRS and YFSETQ. The CDR3 sequence is 17 residues long.

This clonotype has more than one count but fewer than ten. The gene calls are TRBV19 and TRBJ2-2; D gene ambiguous. V lost 1 base and J lost 5, with 5 bases in between. In germline, CDR1 is LNHDA, CDR2 SQIVND (reference sequence). The CDR3 is made up of 13 amino acids. The CDR3 loop is CASSIADTGELFF. CDR3 DNA sequence: TGTGCCAGTAGTATAGCCGATACCGGGGAGCTGTTTTTT.

V is TRBV28 and J is TRBJ2-5; the match to TRBD2 covers 10 bases. The end of the DNA aligns better with TRBJ2-7, so the J call may be wrong. The CDR3 sequence is 15 residues long. Germline V gene lookup returns CDR1 MDHEN and CDR2 SYDVKM. CDR3 region: CASSPSGSTSYEQYF. The CDR3 DNA is TGTGCCAGCAGTCCTAGCGGGAGCACCTCCTACGAGCAGTACTTC.

The rearrangement joins TRBV20-1 to TRBJ2-1; 8 bases map to TRBD2. The CDR3 sequence is 17 residues long. Germline lookup yields CDR1 DFQATT and CDR2 SNEGSKA (reference sequence). V dropped 0 bases and J dropped 0; count of bases not matched to a gene: 7. CDR3 coding DNA: TGCAGTGCTAGAGACCTACTAGCGGCACTCTCCTACAATGAGCAGTTCTTC. The encoded protein is CSARDLLAALSYNEQFF.

This clonotype has only a few counts. J is TRBJ1-2 and V is TRBV28, with 8 bases identical to TRBD1. Looked up from germline, CDR1 is MDHEN and CDR2 is SYDVKM. Unmatched junction bases numbered 9, after V lost 7 bases and J lost 5 bases. The CDR3 covers 14 residues. CDR3 DNA sequence: TGTGCCAGCAACGACAGGGGCCAGAGGTATGGCTACACCTTC. Its translation is CASNDRGQRYGYTF.

The rearrangement uses TRBV4-1 and TRBJ1-1; D may be TRBD1 (6 bases). With 1 base removed from V and 6 bases from J, the gap between germline ends came to 12 bases. From germline, CDR1 is MGHRA and CDR2 YSYEKL. The CDR3 has 14 residues. The CDR3 DNA reads as TGCGCCAGCAGCCAAGCTCTCAGGGGTCCTGAAGCTTTCTTT. Translating gives CASSQALRGPEAFF.

The table lists this clonotype with a few counts. The chain carries TRBV3-1 and TRBJ1-1, with D unclear. The CDR3 extends over 14 amino acids. Per the germline V gene, CDR1 is LGHDT and CDR2 is YNNKEL (reference sequence). V was trimmed by 3 bases and J by 1 base, leaving 9 bases between them. The CDR3 DNA reads as TGTGCCAGCAGCCACCTCGGCCCGAACACTGAAGCTTTCTTT. Its protein product is CASSHLGPNTEAFF.

This clonotype was counted a few times. This sequence joins TRBV6-5 and TRBJ2-1; 13 positions agree with TRBD2. Germline assignment: CDR1 MNHEY and CDR2 SVGAGI. This CDR3 has 17 amino acids. J lost 7 bases, V lost 0 bases, and 6 bases had no gene match. Here the CDR3 reads CASSYSATSGRSNEQFF. The DNA for the CDR3 is TGTGCCAGCAGTTACTCGGCGACTAGCGGGAGGTCAAATGAGCAGTTCTTC.

The V gene is TRBV11-2, the J gene TRBJ1-1, with 8 bases matching TRBD1. Germline assignment: CDR1 SGHAT and CDR2 FQNNGV. Trimming at V came to 2 bases and at J to 5 bases, leaving 7 bases not matched to a gene. This CDR3 has 15 amino acids. The CDR3 here is CASSLSQGARTEAFF. DNA of the CDR3: TGTGCCAGCAGCTTATCCCAGGGGGCGCGGACTGAAGCTTTCTTT.

V is TRBV5-1 and J is TRBJ2-1, with D possibly being TRBD2 (7 bases). CDR3 length: 15 amino acids. Per the germline V gene, CDR1 is SGHRS and CDR2 is YFSETQ. V dropped 4 bases and J dropped 6 bases, with 17 bases sitting between them. CDR3 amino acids: CASSPRGERGNEQFF. The CDR3 nucleotides are TGCGCCAGCAGCCCAAGGGGGGAGCGGGGCAATGAGCAGTTCTTC.

The chain employs TRBV3-1 and TRBJ2-3; 8 bases are shared with TRBD2. Germline values: CDR1 LGHDT, CDR2 YNNKEL (reference sequence). The V segment lost 0 bases and the J segment 4 bases; nucleotides outside the gene matches: 3. The CDR3 has 15 amino acids. This CDR3 reads CASSQDGRASDTQYF. Written as DNA, the CDR3 is TGTGCCAGCAGCCAAGACGGGAGGGCCTCAGATACGCAGTATTTT.

The sample holds a few counts of this clonotype. CDR3 amino acids: CASSPNRGSPETQYF. The CDR3 DNA is TGTGCCAGCAGCCCGAACAGGGGATCTCCGGAGACCCAGTACTTC. The V gene is TRBV7-3, the J gene TRBJ2-5; 7 bases match TRBD1. V was clipped by 5 bases and J by 5 bases; unmatched bases: 11. Looked up from germline, CDR1 is SGHTA and CDR2 is FQGTGA. CDR3 length: 15 amino acids.

A few counts support this clonotype. The V call is TRBV24-1, the J call TRBJ2-2; a weak D match, TRBD2 (6 bases). The V gene lost 7 bases and the J gene lost 4 bases, with 12 bases spanning the gap. CDR1 and CDR2 (germline): KGHDR, SFDVKD. This CDR3 is built from 14 residues. CDR3: CATRDREPTGELFF. CDR3 in DNA: TGTGCCACCAGGGATCGGGAGCCCACCGGGGAGCTGTTTTTT.

The rearrangement joins TRBV6-1 to TRBJ1-5; no reliable D call. V lost 1 base and J 9 bases, leaving 13 bases between the germline ends. CDR1 and CDR2 from the germline V gene are MNHNS and SASEGT. The length of the CDR3 is 14 residues. The CDR3 loop reads CASSEGWVVRPQHF. The CDR3 nucleotides are TGTGCCAGCAGTGAAGGTTGGGTTGTGAGGCCCCAGCATTTT.

This clonotype was detected only a few times. The V call is TRBV29-1, the J call TRBJ2-4; D call uncertain. The CDR3 runs 14 residues. Per germline, CDR1 SQVTM and CDR2 ANQGSEA. The germline V and J ends were trimmed by 4 bases and 1 base, with 11 bases remaining between them. The CDR3 sequence: CSVVGYNAKNIQYF. The CDR3 DNA is TGCAGCGTTGTCGGTTACAATGCCAAAAACATTCAGTACTTC.

This clonotype has just a few counts. The chain couples TRBV5-6 to TRBJ1-2, with unresolved D. The germline V and J ends were trimmed by 2 bases and 1 base, with 9 bases remaining between them. Germline CDR1 reads SGHDT; CDR2 reads YYEEEE. The CDR3 is made up of 14 amino acids. The CDR3 sequence: CASSLLGSNYGYTF. In DNA form, the CDR3 reads TGTGCCAGCAGCTTACTGGGTAGTAACTATGGCTACACCTTC. The full variable domain, its missing parts supplied by reference TRBV5-6 and TRBJ1-2, is DAGVTQSPTHLIKTRGQQVTLRCSPKSGHDTVSWYQQALGQGPQFIFQYYEEEERQRGNFPDRFSGHQFPNYSSELNVNALLLGDSALYLCASSLLGSNYGYTFGSGTRLTVV.

This clonotype was recorded once. This chain links TRBV6-2 or TRBV6-3 with TRBJ2-3, with 7 bases lining up with TRBD1. The CDR3 runs to 18 residues. The germline V gene encodes CDR1 MNHEY and CDR2 SVGEGT. Trimming at V came to 2 bases and at J to 2 bases, leaving 13 bases not matched to a gene. CDR3 DNA: TGTGCCAGCAGTTACACCTTAGGGGGCCCAAGGGACACAGATACGCAGTATTTT. Encoded protein: CASSYTLGGPRDTDTQYF.

This clonotype was counted only a few times. This rearrangement joins TRBV27 to TRBJ1-4, with 7 positions matching TRBD1. The V gene's germline CDR1 is MNHEY and CDR2 SMNVEV (reference sequence). V trimming: 7 bases; J trimming: 5 bases; junction bases outside the gene matches: 10. The CDR3 extends over 15 amino acids. The CDR3 is CASTPSTGLNEKLFF. CDR3 nucleotides: TGTGCCAGCACCCCCTCGACAGGGCTGAATGAAAAACTGTTTTTT.

By frequency in the sample, this clonotype is large. The rearrangement joins TRBV11-2 to TRBJ2-6; D is unresolved. Looked up from germline, CDR1 is SGHAT and CDR2 is FQNNGV. Trimming took off 3 bases at V and 0 bases at J, with 15 bases between the two ends. This CDR3 spans 18 amino acids. CDR3 DNA: TGTGCCAGCAGCTTCGGAGAAAACTTAAACTCTGGGGCCAACGTCCTGACTTTC. It is translated as CASSFGENLNSGANVLTF.

This clonotype was observed many times. The rearrangement links TRBV7-2 to TRBJ1-5; D ambiguous. CDR1 SGHTA and CDR2 FQGNSA come from the germline V gene. This CDR3 has 13 residues. V dropped 6 bases and J dropped 3 bases, with 9 bases sitting between them. The CDR3 loop is CASSYSHNQPQHF. Written as DNA, the CDR3 is TGTGCCAGCAGTTACAGCCACAATCAGCCCCAGCATTTT. The full variable domain, its missing parts supplied by reference TRBV7-2 and TRBJ1-5, is GAGVSQSPSNKVTEKGKDVELRCDPISGHTALYWYRQSLGQGLEFLIYFQGNSAPDKSGLPSDRFSAERTGGSVSTLTIQRTQQEDSAVYLCASSYSHNQPQHFGDGTRLSIL.

V and J are TRBV7-2 and TRBJ2-4; 7 bases fit TRBD1. Per germline, CDR1 SGHTA and CDR2 FQGNSA. The CDR3 covers 12 residues. Trimming removed 0 bases from V and 15 bases from J; junction bases left unmatched: 5. The CDR3 nucleotides are TGTGCCAGCAGCTTAGCCTGGACAGGAAGGTACTTC. It codes for CASSLAWTGRYF.

The chain has TRBV20-1 and TRBJ1-5; D might be TRBD1 (5 bases). V shed 3 bases and J shed 4 bases, with 16 bases lying between them. CDR3 size: 15 residues. Germline V gene lookup returns CDR1 DFQATT and CDR2 SNEGSKA (reference sequence). The CDR3 region has the DNA TGCAGTGCTAGGTCGGGGGAGGGGTCAAATCAGCCCCAGCATTTT. It translates to CSARSGEGSNQPQHF.

This chain joins TRBV3-1 and TRBJ2-5; D is undetermined. The J call may be incorrect, as the DNA end agrees better with TRBJ2-1. Germline assignment: CDR1 LGHDT and CDR2 YNNKEL (reference sequence). This CDR3 is built from 12 residues. CDR3 residues: CASSRLSNEQFF. CDR3 sequence (DNA): TGTGCCAGCAGCCGCCTTAGCAATGAGCAGTTCTTC.

The genes are TRBV7-9 and TRBJ2-7, with D possibly being TRBD2 (7 bases). Trimming removed 5 bases at V and 3 bases at J, with 14 bases between. Germline loops: CDR1 SEHNR, CDR2 FQNEAQ (reference sequence). The CDR3 sequence is 14 residues long. The CDR3 loop reads CASSPRGEGYEQYF. CDR3 in DNA: TGTGCCAGCAGCCCGAGGGGGGAGGGCTACGAGCAGTACTTC.

The chain joins TRBV29-1 to TRBJ1-2; 9 bases match TRBD1. V shed 7 bases, J shed 7 bases, and the junction held 13 bases outside the gene matches. The germline V gene encodes CDR1 SQVTM and CDR2 ANQGSEA. The CDR3 totals 14 residues. The CDR3 protein is CSAWGQKGQGGYTF. The CDR3 DNA sequence: TGCAGCGCATGGGGCCAAAAGGGACAGGGTGGCTACACCTTC. Filled out from reference TRBV29-1 and TRBJ1-2, the complete variable domain reads SAVISQKPSRDICQRGTSLTIQCQVDSQVTMMFWYRQQPGQSLTLIATANQGSEATYESGFVIDKFPISRPNLTFSTLTVSNMSPEDSSIYLCSAWGQKGQGGYTFGSGTRLTVV.

The chain is built from TRBV7-2 and TRBJ2-5; tentative D call: TRBD1 (5 bases). The germline gives CDR1 SGHTA, CDR2 FQGNSA. This CDR3 has 15 amino acids. The germline V and J ends were trimmed by 6 bases and 2 bases, with 16 bases remaining between them. This CDR3 reads CASSPRAVVQETQYF. Here the CDR3 DNA reads TGTGCCAGCAGTCCCAGGGCTGTAGTACAAGAGACCCAGTACTTC.